This is a list of T cell receptor beta chains from one sample in a study of T cells after yellow fever vaccination. MiXCR, applied by TCRdb to the 5' RACE reads, yields one record per CDR3 protein. The sample consists of some 300,000 distinct CDR3 sequences, 7.5% to 9.5% of them appearing once. The sample consisted of CD4+ T cells sorted from PBMCs, taken 5 days after the yellow fever booster vaccination. The origin of the receptors is a man younger than 35 who received the YFV17D yellow fever vaccine. Each CDR3 is given with its conserved first and last residue. The order of the fields is V gene, clone size, J gene, CDR3 protein. Not every row has a clone size; where given, it reads once, few, many or a size class.

TRBV28	.	TRBJ2-6	CASNRQGIFDSGANVLTF
TRBV3-1	many	TRBJ1-1	CASSRWDSRYTEAFF
TRBV5-1	many	TRBJ1-2	CASSLPGMDGYTF
TRBV10-3	few	TRBJ1-1	CAISDDRNTEAFF
TRBV12-3/TRBV12-4	few	TRBJ1-2	CASSKTGTLNGYTF
TRBV5-4	.	TRBJ1-1	CASSLAGVGGAEAFF
TRBV15	.	TRBJ1-4	CATSSGALRNEKLFF
TRBV28	.	TRBJ2-5	CASRDADQETQYF
TRBV15	few	TRBJ2-1	CATSRDRVGDYNEQFF
TRBV4-2	many	TRBJ2-1	CASSQGGRSGGGNEQFF
TRBV6-2/TRBV6-3	many	TRBJ2-1	CASVLSSYNEQFF
TRBV5-4	.	TRBJ2-5	CASSSGLAAQETQYF
TRBV7-2	many	TRBJ1-1	CASSPQTPGYAEAFF
TRBV9	few	TRBJ1-2	CASSVGVSNYGYTF
TRBV7-8	few	TRBJ2-1	CASTLGLAGGMVYEQFF
TRBV29-1	few	TRBJ1-4	CSASDRVAEKLFF
TRBV6-6	.	TRBJ1-6	CASSLPGQGDSPLHF
TRBV18	.	TRBJ2-1	CASSLGQEPLDEQFF
TRBV24-1	few	TRBJ2-5	CATSDLEKGPGKTQYF
TRBV29-1	many	TRBJ1-4	CSVEDRLKGGKLFF
TRBV5-1	.	TRBJ2-5	CASSLVVAGALRETQYF
TRBV12-3/TRBV12-4	few	TRBJ2-2	CASSQIGLANTGELFF
TRBV20-1	few	TRBJ2-1	CSATPPGGNEQFF
TRBV6-5	.	TRBJ1-5	CASRGGAGGIISNQPQHF
TRBV7-3	.	TRBJ2-3	CASSPGVGGGTNTQYF
TRBV19	.	TRBJ1-5	CASGMRNQPQHF
TRBV11-2	.	TRBJ2-5	CASSLDLSGRGGETQYF